These 24 T cell receptor beta chains were sequenced from one sample in a study of T cell repertoires in cytomegalovirus infection. For these receptors, no antigen is known. TCRdb independently ran MiXCR on the reads; one entry per CDR3 protein. The data hold more than 85,000 distinct CDR3 sequences, with under 30% observed a single time. Sequencing was performed on CD8+ T cells from cultured PBMCs, taken from culture after CMV antigen stimulation. The origin of the receptors is a human donor in good health (CMV status not recorded). Some clones in this sample may be carry-over from other donors' samples.

The V call is TRBV7-3, the J call TRBJ1-3; D unclear. V gave up 0 bases and J gave up 0 bases, with 3 bases separating them. CDR3 length: 14 amino acids. From germline, CDR1 is SGHTA and CDR2 FQGTGA. CDR3 sequence: CASSLTGSGNTIYF. The CDR3 DNA sequence: TGTGCCAGCAGCTTAACTGGCTCTGGAAACACCATATATTTT.

This clonotype was seen once. This chain uses TRBV12-3 or TRBV12-4 with TRBJ1-1; 8 bases map to TRBD1. This CDR3 contains 15 residues. The V and J ends lost 5 bases and 5 bases, in that order; junction bases with no gene match: 10. CDR3 nucleotide sequence: TGTGCCAGCAGTCGGGAGCAGGGGGCGAAGACTGAAGCTTTCTTT. It codes for CASSREQGAKTEAFF.

The chain joins TRBV12-3 or TRBV12-4 to TRBJ2-1, with 12 bases that match TRBD2. With 3 bases clipped from V and 4 bases from J, the junction kept 4 bases outside the gene matches. This CDR3 has 16 amino acids. The CDR3 sequence: CASSFSLAGGYNEQFF. The CDR3 DNA reads as TGTGCCAGCAGTTTTTCCCTAGCGGGGGGGTACAATGAGCAGTTCTTC.

This clonotype was seen a handful of times. The chain carries TRBV3-1 and TRBJ2-3; D possibly corresponds to TRBD1 (5 bases). The CDR3 totals 13 residues. Germline CDR1 and CDR2: LGHDT and YNNKEL (reference sequence). V lost 4 bases to trimming and J lost 7 bases, with 12 bases between them. The chain's CDR3 is CASSPRDSHTQYF. CDR3 in DNA: TGTGCCAGCAGCCCTCGAGACAGCCATACGCAGTATTTT.

In this sample, this clonotype turned up many times. This chain joins TRBV7-9 and TRBJ2-7, with D uncertain. Germline V CDR1 and CDR2: SEHNR, FQNEAQ (reference sequence). The CDR3 length is 15 residues. Trimming shortened V by 5 bases and J by 0 bases, and 14 bases separated the two germline ends. CDR3 nucleotide sequence: TGTGCCAGCAGCCATTCCTTTGAAGACTCCTACGAGCAGTACTTC. Amino acids: CASSHSFEDSYEQYF.

The chain uses TRBV27 and TRBJ2-3; D gene unclear. Trimming took off 6 bases at V and 1 base at J, with 11 bases between the two ends. Germline V gene data show CDR1 as MNHEY and CDR2 as SMNVEV (reference sequence). The CDR3 length is 14 residues. The CDR3 here is CASSLGRGTDTQYF. The DNA for the CDR3 is TGTGCCAGCAGCCTTGGACGGGGCACAGATACGCAGTATTTT.

This clonotype was detected only a few times. The chain has TRBV28 and TRBJ2-5, with 11 nucleotides matching TRBD2. CDR1 and CDR2 (germline): MDHEN, SYDVKM. The CDR3 contains 22 residues. V shed 7 bases, J shed 0 bases, and the junction held 25 bases outside the gene matches. The CDR3 coding sequence is TGTGCCAGCAACCCCATCCGGACTAGCGGGCGAGCTCAGCAAATTTACCAAGAGACCCAGTACTTC. Its translation is CASNPIRTSGRAQQIYQETQYF. Complete variable domain (other parts from reference TRBV28 and TRBJ2-5): DVKVTQSSRYLVKRTGEKVFLECVQDMDHENMFWYRQDPGLGLRLIYFSYDVKMKEKGDIPEGYSVSREKKERFSLILESASTNQTSMYLCASNPIRTSGRAQQIYQETQYFGPGTRLLVL.

This clonotype was seen a few times. The J gene is TRBJ2-7, the V gene TRBV12-3 or TRBV12-4; the D is unclear. CDR3 size: 13 residues. Trimming took off 0 bases at V and 2 bases at J, with 5 bases between the two ends. DNA of the CDR3: TGTGCCAGCAGTTTAGCAGTAACCTACGAGCAGTACTTC. Translating it yields CASSLAVTYEQYF.

The rearrangement links TRBV15 to TRBJ2-4; D is ambiguous. From germline, CDR1 is LNHNV and CDR2 YYDKDF (reference sequence). This CDR3 is built from 19 residues. With 1 base removed from V and 1 base from J, the gap between germline ends came to 20 bases. This chain's CDR3 is CATSRGARDLIRAKNIQYF. The CDR3 DNA follows: TGTGCCACCAGCAGAGGGGCCAGAGACCTAATTCGCGCCAAAAACATTCAGTACTTC.

The CDR3 protein is CASSMSGGHSGELFF. The DNA of the CDR3 is TGTGCCAGTAGTATGAGCGGGGGGCACAGCGGGGAGCTGTTTTTT. V gene TRBV19 combines with J gene TRBJ2-2; 9 bases line up with TRBD2. CDR1 and CDR2 (germline): LNHDA, SQIVND (reference sequence). V lost 3 bases to trimming and J lost 7 bases; unmatched junction nucleotides: 6. The CDR3 is 15 residues long.

This clonotype was counted once. This chain links TRBV4-1 with TRBJ1-4; D unresolved. The germline V gene has CDR1 MGHRA and CDR2 YSYEKL. The CDR3 runs to 12 residues. The ends were cut back, 2 bases at V and 14 bases at J, with 12 bases in the middle. CDR3 nucleotide sequence: TGCGCCAGCAGCCAATACGGATCTTGGCTGTTTTTT. It yields the protein CASSQYGSWLFF.

This clonotype was seen a few times. The CDR3 DNA reads as TGTGCCAGCAGGACCCCGGAAAGATACGAGCAGTACTTC. Its translation: CASRTPERYEQYF. V and J are TRBV2 and TRBJ2-7; D unclear. Trimming removed 6 bases from V and 4 bases from J, with 13 bases in between. The germline CDR1 and CDR2 sequences are SNHLY and FYNNEI. This CDR3 is 13 amino acids long.

This clonotype was seen only a few times. This chain connects TRBV7-2 to TRBJ2-3; TRBD1 aligns across 8 bases. Trimming removed 5 bases from V and 3 bases from J; junction bases left unmatched: 10. The CDR3 has 16 residues. Germline V lookup: CDR1 SGHTA, CDR2 FQGNSA. Here the CDR3 DNA reads TGTGCCAGCAGCAAGACAGGGGTAGATGTAACAGATACGCAGTATTTT. Translated: CASSKTGVDVTDTQYF. Filled out from reference TRBV7-2 and TRBJ2-3, the complete variable domain reads GAGVSQSPSNKVTEKGKDVELRCDPISGHTALYWYRQSLGQGLEFLIYFQGNSAPDKSGLPSDRFSAERTGGSVSTLTIQRTQQEDSAVYLCASSKTGVDVTDTQYFGPGTRLTVL.

The CDR3 region is CASSSIGTVQETQYF. Written as DNA, the CDR3 is TGTGCCAGCAGCTCCATAGGGACAGTTCAAGAGACCCAGTACTTC. V and J are TRBV9 and TRBJ2-5; the match to TRBD1 covers 7 bases. V was clipped by 4 bases and J by 2 bases; unmatched bases: 8. Germline loops: CDR1 SGDLS, CDR2 YYNGEE. The CDR3 runs 15 residues. The whole variable domain, filled in from reference TRBV9 and TRBJ2-5, reads DSGVTQTPKHLITATGQRVTLRCSPRSGDLSVYWYQQSLDQGLQFLIQYYNGEERAKGNILERFSAQQFPDLHSELNLSSLELGDSALYFCASSSIGTVQETQYFGPGTRLLVL.

The gene calls are TRBV3-1 and TRBJ1-4; possibly TRBD1 for D (5 bases). CDR1 LGHDT and CDR2 YNNKEL come from the germline V gene (reference sequence). Trimming cost V 6 bases and J 5 bases, with 16 bases left between them. The length of the CDR3 is 15 residues. The DNA of the CDR3 is TGTGCCAGCAGACCCGCGACAGAAACGAATGAAAAACTGTTTTTT. Translation: CASRPATETNEKLFF.

The chain employs TRBV2 and TRBJ2-1; D tentatively reads TRBD1 or TRBD2 (6 bases each). The CDR3 spans 16 residues. Germline V CDR1 and CDR2: SNHLY, FYNNEI. Trimming pared 8 bases from V and 7 bases from J, leaving 24 bases between. Here the CDR3 reads CASGGPRSGMFNEQFF. CDR3 DNA sequence: TGTGCCAGCGGGGGGCCTAGATCAGGGATGTTTAATGAGCAGTTCTTC.

This clonotype appeared a few times. The chain couples TRBV28 to TRBJ2-1, with D unclear. Germline V gene sequence: CDR1 MDHEN, CDR2 SYDVKM. Trimming left V 3 bases short and J 5 bases short, with 11 bases between. This CDR3 comprises 14 residues. DNA of the CDR3: TGTGCCAGCAGTTTTAGAGGTGGACACAATGAGCAGTTCTTC. It is translated as CASSFRGGHNEQFF.

V is TRBV9 and J is TRBJ2-1, with 7 bases that match TRBD2. Looked up from germline, CDR1 is SGDLS and CDR2 is YYNGEE. The CDR3 contains 17 residues. The V and J ends lost 3 bases and 4 bases, in that order; junction bases with no gene match: 13. CDR3 in amino acids: CASSAGPGGAPYNEQFF. CDR3 bases: TGTGCCAGCAGCGCCGGTCCGGGGGGAGCCCCATACAATGAGCAGTTCTTC.

This clonotype was seen a few times. The chain links TRBV7-8 to TRBJ2-4; D may be TRBD2 (6 bases). The germline V gene encodes CDR1 SGHVS and CDR2 FQNEAQ. The CDR3 sequence is 15 residues long. Trimming took 4 bases from V and 5 from J, leaving 15 bases between them. The CDR3, as DNA: TGTGCCAGCAGCTCTGGGGGGAGTGGTCAAAACATTCAGTACTTC. Translated, it gives CASSSGGSGQNIQYF.

This clonotype was seen many times. The chain combines TRBV7-2 with TRBJ2-7, with 10 bases that match TRBD1. The CDR3 extends over 18 amino acids. Germline CDR1 and CDR2: SGHTA and FQGNSA. The V segment lost 5 bases and the J segment 0 bases; nucleotides outside the gene matches: 13. CDR3 sequence reads: CASSPIPPGQGSSYEQYF. In DNA, the CDR3 is TGTGCCAGCAGCCCTATTCCCCCGGGACAGGGGAGCTCCTACGAGCAGTACTTC.

This clonotype has just a few counts. The chain joins TRBV12-3 or TRBV12-4 to TRBJ2-7; maybe TRBD2 (6 bases). This CDR3 is built from 15 residues. The ends were cut back, 3 bases at V and 0 bases at J, with 12 bases in the middle. CDR3: CASSLVRDFSYEQYF. The CDR3 nucleotides read TGTGCCAGCAGTTTGGTCCGGGACTTCTCCTACGAGCAGTACTTC.

This sequence joins TRBV6-2 or TRBV6-3 and TRBJ2-4, with D uncertain. The CDR3 has 14 residues. Trimming pared 0 bases from V and 5 bases from J, leaving 8 bases between. Germline V gene lookup returns CDR1 MNHEY and CDR2 SVGEGT. CDR3 DNA sequence: TGTGCCAGCAGTTACTCTGGGCAGGAAAACATTCAGTACTTC. Translation: CASSYSGQENIQYF.

This clonotype came up a few times. The V gene is TRBV6-5, the J gene TRBJ1-6, with D uncertain. The germline CDR1 and CDR2 sequences are MNHEY and SVGAGI. Trimming took 6 bases from V and 7 from J, leaving 13 bases between them. This CDR3 spans 14 amino acids. CDR3 nucleotide sequence: TGTGCCAGCAGGCAGACGCAGGAAAATTCACCCCTCCACTTT. Amino acid sequence: CASRQTQENSPLHF.

This clonotype appeared a few times. The chain is built from TRBV25-1 and TRBJ2-2; D ambiguous. CDR3 length: 13 amino acids. Trimming stripped 3 bases from V and 2 bases from J, with 4 bases between. Germline CDR1 is MGHDK and CDR2 is SYGVNS. DNA of the CDR3: TGTGCCAGCAGTGAGAGCAACACCGGGGAGCTGTTTTTT. Encoded protein: CASSESNTGELFF.